The 22 T cell receptor beta chains presented below share a single source sample, sequenced in a study of control samples from healthy donors and cancer patients (TCRdb year 2020). The library relied on the immunoSEQ multiplex PCR assay. What TCRdb holds here is the immuneACCESS table cut down to in-frame rearrangements. Part of the clones is not present; checked against another copy, under half of the missing clones reflect an unresolved V gene, and the others are unexplained. Recorded for this sample are 84,000 or so clones; around 83% of them occurred a single time. Around a tenth of the sample rests with the top ten. The source material was PBMCs. These TCRs come from a man between 60 and 75 years old with head and neck cancer.

The genes are TRBV28 and TRBJ2-1; 8 positions match TRBD2. The CDR3 is made up of 14 amino acids. The trim removed 8 bases at V and 10 bases at J, leaving 13 bases unmatched. Per the germline V gene, CDR1 is MDHEN and CDR2 is SYDVKM. The CDR3 DNA sequence: TGTGCCAGCTGTCCCGGGACTAGAAGAAACGAGCAGTTCTTC. Protein: CASCPGTRRNEQFF.

The table lists this clone with a few counts. The rearrangement uses TRBV7-9 and TRBJ1-2; possible D gene TRBD1, 6 bases. CDR1 and CDR2 (germline): SEHNR, FQNEAQ (reference sequence). The CDR3 totals 13 residues. V lost 4 bases and J lost 3, with 9 bases in between. The CDR3: CASSSRTDYGYTF. CDR3 DNA sequence: TGTGCCAGCAGCTCTAGGACAGACTATGGCTACACCTTC.

The CDR3 region has the DNA TGCGCCAGCAGCTTACGGGGACAGGGGGAGAATGAGCAGTTCTTC. Encoded protein: CASSLRGQGENEQFF. The chain has TRBV5-1 and TRBJ2-1; 11 bases fit TRBD1. From germline, CDR1 is SGHRS and CDR2 YFSETQ. This CDR3 has 15 amino acids. The V gene end was trimmed by 2 bases and the J gene end by 7 bases; junction bases not matched to a gene: 5.

The chain links TRBV27 to TRBJ2-2; D may be TRBD2 (6 bases). Trimming took off 3 bases at V and 4 bases at J, with 18 bases between the two ends. The CDR3 loop spans 17 amino acids. Germline V gene sequence: CDR1 MNHEY, CDR2 SMNVEV (reference sequence). CDR3 sequence (DNA): TGTGCCAGCAGTTTTGGGAGCGGAGGGCCCGGCACCGGGGAGCTGTTTTTT. This encodes CASSFGSGGPGTGELFF.

The V call is TRBV7-2, the J call TRBJ2-7, with TRBD2 identical over 9 bases. This CDR3 contains 14 residues. V lost 1 base and J lost 4; bases outside the gene matches: 2. CDR1 and CDR2 (germline): SGHTA, FQGNSA. Here the CDR3 reads CASSLGLAEYEQYF. In nucleotides, the CDR3 is TGTGCCAGCAGCTTAGGACTAGCGGAATACGAGCAGTACTTC.

A word on this clone: The same CDR3 also results from other DNA sequences found in this sample. The V call is TRBV18, the J call TRBJ1-3; tentative D call: TRBD1 (5 bases). The CDR3 has 16 amino acids. Deletions cut 0 bases from V and 1 base from J, with 10 bases between. The V gene's germline CDR1 is KGHSH and CDR2 LQKENI. CDR3 amino acids: CASSPPGRTSGNTIYF. DNA of the CDR3: TGTGCCAGCTCACCACCGGGGCGAACTTCTGGAAACACCATATATTTT. Drawing the rest from reference TRBV18 and TRBJ1-3, the complete variable domain is NAGVMQNPRHLVRRRGQEARLRCSPMKGHSHVYWYRQLPEEGLKFMVYLQKENIIDESGMPKERFSAEFPKEGPSILRIQQVVRGDSAAYFCASSPPGRTSGNTIYFGEGSWLTVV.

This clone was detected only a few times. This sequence joins TRBV15 and TRBJ1-4; D uncertain. The length of the CDR3 is 17 residues. Germline assignment: CDR1 LNHNV and CDR2 YYDKDF (reference sequence). V was shortened by 0 bases and J by 7 bases, with 18 bases between the two germline ends. The CDR3 region is CATSRDSGKGRGEKLFF. The CDR3, as DNA: TGTGCCACCAGCAGAGATTCGGGGAAGGGTCGAGGTGAAAAACTGTTTTTT.

The chain carries TRBV3-1 (or the pseudogene TRBV3-2) and TRBJ2-2; no firm D call. CDR1 is LGHDT and CDR2 is YNNKEL in the germline V gene (reference sequence). CDR3 length: 15 amino acids. The V and J ends lost 4 bases and 6 bases respectively, with 15 bases between them. The CDR3 coding sequence is TGTGCCAGCAGCCTCCGAGTTAGTCCCCCCGGGGAGCTGTTTTTT. Protein: CASSLRVSPPGELFF.

J is TRBJ1-4 and V is TRBV3-1 (or the pseudogene TRBV3-2); maybe TRBD1 (6 bases). CDR3 length: 14 amino acids. The V gene lost 3 bases and the J gene lost 5 bases, with 10 bases spanning the gap. CDR1 is LGHDT and CDR2 is YNNKEL in the germline V gene (reference sequence). The CDR3 coding sequence is TGTGCCAGCAGCCATAGGGGGGGCAATGAAAAACTGTTTTTT. Its protein is CASSHRGGNEKLFF.

The chain has TRBV7-9 and TRBJ1-1; D perhaps matches TRBD1 (6 bases). Trimming took off 7 bases at V and 4 bases at J, with 16 bases between the two ends. Germline CDR1 reads SEHNR; CDR2 reads FQNEAQ (reference sequence). The CDR3 consists of 14 residues. The CDR3 DNA is TGTGCCAGCACCTCCGGGGGCGGGGGCACTGAAGCTTTCTTT. Protein: CASTSGGGGTEAFF.

The chain joins TRBV7-7 to TRBJ2-5, with 9 bases that match TRBD1. Germline values: CDR1 SSHAT, CDR2 FNYEAQ (reference sequence). This CDR3 is built from 16 residues. V lost 0 bases and J lost 4; bases outside the gene matches: 6. The CDR3 reads CASSLAPGTGPETQYF. For the CDR3, the DNA is TGTGCCAGCAGCTTAGCACCCGGGACAGGGCCAGAGACCCAGTACTTC.

V and J are TRBV7-2 and TRBJ2-7, with D maybe TRBD2 (6 bases). Germline V lookup: CDR1 SGHTA, CDR2 FQGNSA. The CDR3 is 15 amino acids. Trimming shortened V by 7 bases and J by 1 base, and 17 bases separated the two germline ends. The CDR3 sequence: CASNLGGAGSYEQYF. The CDR3 nucleotides are TGTGCCAGCAACCTCGGTGGAGCGGGTTCCTACGAGCAGTACTTC.

The chain is built from TRBV7-8 and TRBJ2-3, with a tentative D call TRBD1 (6 bases). The CDR3 is made up of 17 amino acids. V shed 1 base and J shed 7 bases, with 21 bases lying between them. From germline, CDR1 is SGHVS and CDR2 FQNEAQ. The CDR3 region is CASSLGPTNMGHYTQYF. The CDR3 DNA follows: TGTGCCAGCAGCTTAGGGCCGACTAACATGGGACATTATACGCAGTATTTT.

The J gene is TRBJ2-4, the V gene TRBV28, with TRBD2 matching 8 bases. The CDR3 consists of 16 residues. In germline, CDR1 is MDHEN, CDR2 SYDVKM. The trim removed 9 bases at V and 2 bases at J, leaving 12 bases unmatched. This CDR3 is CASWGAGGSSKNIQYF. CDR3 nucleotide sequence: TGTGCCAGTTGGGGGGCGGGAGGTTCGTCCAAAAACATTCAGTACTTC.

This clone was observed a few times. As DNA, the CDR3 is TGTGCCAGCAGTTACCGGAATTCTGGGGCCAACGTCCTGACTTTC. Amino acid sequence: CASSYRNSGANVLTF. The chain employs TRBV6-5 and TRBJ2-6, with D unclear. This CDR3 is 15 amino acids long. Per the germline V gene, CDR1 is MNHEY and CDR2 is SVGAGI. V lost 2 bases, J lost 1 base, and 6 bases lay in between.

The V gene is TRBV4-1, the J gene TRBJ2-1; 9 bases match TRBD2. Germline V gives CDR1 MGHRA, CDR2 YSYEKL. With V trimmed by 4 bases and J by 14 bases, 9 bases remained unmatched. This CDR3 spans 13 amino acids. The CDR3 DNA sequence: TGCGCCAGCAGCCTGACTAGCGGCGAGAGGGAGTTCTTC. Its translation is CASSLTSGEREFF.

The chain combines TRBV11-2 with TRBJ2-4; D not certain. The germline gives CDR1 SGHAT, CDR2 FQNNGV. The CDR3 length is 15 residues. Trimming removed 4 bases from V and 0 bases from J, with 10 bases in between. The CDR3 loop is CASSSPTVAKNIQYF. The DNA for the CDR3 is TGTGCCAGCAGCTCCCCGACCGTAGCCAAAAACATTCAGTACTTC.

Points on this clone: Other nucleotide sequences in the sample specify the same CDR3. The chain combines TRBV18 with TRBJ2-7; 8 bases fit TRBD1. The CDR3 spans 14 residues. V was clipped by 2 bases and J by 2 bases; unmatched bases: 2. The germline V gene has CDR1 KGHSH and CDR2 LQKENI. In DNA form, the CDR3 reads TGTGCCAGCTCACCATCGACAGGGGCCTACGAGCAGTACTTC. Encoded protein: CASSPSTGAYEQYF.

The chain couples TRBV9 to TRBJ1-5; D is undetermined. Deletions cut 0 bases from V and 4 bases from J, with 2 bases between. The CDR3 has 12 residues. The V gene's germline CDR1 is SGDLS and CDR2 YYNGEE. The CDR3 DNA reads as TGTGCCAGCAGCGTAGGGAATCAGCCCCAGCATTTT. Translated, it gives CASSVGNQPQHF.

This clone has just one count. The J gene is TRBJ2-5, the V gene TRBV11-3, with D possibly matching TRBD1 (5 bases). The ends were cut back, 1 base at V and 2 bases at J, with 8 bases in the middle. CDR1 is SGHNT, CDR2 YENEEA, per germline. The CDR3 loop spans 14 amino acids. CDR3 DNA sequence: TGTGCCAGCAGCTTAGGACAGAGACAAGAGACCCAGTACTTC. This translates into CASSLGQRQETQYF.

This clone was recorded many times. V is TRBV2 and J is TRBJ1-5; 7 bases line up with TRBD1. V trimming: 5 bases; J trimming: 5 bases; junction bases outside the gene matches: 6. Germline CDR1 is SNHLY and CDR2 is FYNNEI. This CDR3 contains 14 residues. The DNA of the CDR3 is TGTGCCAGCAGTAGGGACAGAGTGGATCAGCCCCAGCATTTT. Translating gives CASSRDRVDQPQHF.

The chain joins TRBV6-5 to TRBJ2-3; D remains unclear. Germline assignment: CDR1 MNHEY and CDR2 SVGAGI. V was trimmed by 7 bases and J by 2 bases, leaving 10 bases between them. CDR3 size: 13 residues. CDR3 DNA sequence: TGTGCCAGCACGAGCTCCGACACAGATACGCAGTATTTT. This encodes CASTSSDTDTQYF.